This TCR beta chain was identified in a study of spatial heterogeneity in lung cancer. Study as a whole: Alpha-chain sequences were consistently detected in smaller numbers than beta-chain sequences.

This sample's time point: sample taken at primary tumor resection. Patients with untreated early-stage non-small cell lung cancer, numbering 72, were the donors. Whole RNA obtained from tumor, nontumor lung or frozen PBMC underwent sequencing without sorting. Overall study findings and caveats: It was estimated that coverage of tumor T cells reached approximately 7% for alpha chains and roughly 13% for beta chains. Tumor mutation counts were tracked by expanded intratumoral alpha and beta TCR counts.

As concerns this clonotype: Antigen specificity is unknown. The library was designed around alpha chains, so this beta chain is a stray read whose abundance carries little weight.

TCRdb re-called the 5' RACE reads through MiXCR, storing one row per CDR3 protein. The sample includes about 260 distinct CDR3 sequences, about two fifths of them seen just once. The CDR3 is made up of 18 amino acids. With 0 bases removed from V and 2 bases from J, the gap between germline ends came to 14 bases. Germline-derived CDR1 and CDR2 are LGHDT and YNNKEL (reference sequence). The clonotype originates from a male donor with early-stage non-small cell lung cancer. The V call is TRBV3-1, the J call TRBJ2-6, with D uncertain. The sample in question was lung tumor tissue, obtained at surgery. The CDR3 bases are TGTGCCAGCAGCCAAGAAACCAGGATCCATACTGGGGCCAACGTCCTGACTTTC. Its translation: CASSQETRIHTGANVLTF.